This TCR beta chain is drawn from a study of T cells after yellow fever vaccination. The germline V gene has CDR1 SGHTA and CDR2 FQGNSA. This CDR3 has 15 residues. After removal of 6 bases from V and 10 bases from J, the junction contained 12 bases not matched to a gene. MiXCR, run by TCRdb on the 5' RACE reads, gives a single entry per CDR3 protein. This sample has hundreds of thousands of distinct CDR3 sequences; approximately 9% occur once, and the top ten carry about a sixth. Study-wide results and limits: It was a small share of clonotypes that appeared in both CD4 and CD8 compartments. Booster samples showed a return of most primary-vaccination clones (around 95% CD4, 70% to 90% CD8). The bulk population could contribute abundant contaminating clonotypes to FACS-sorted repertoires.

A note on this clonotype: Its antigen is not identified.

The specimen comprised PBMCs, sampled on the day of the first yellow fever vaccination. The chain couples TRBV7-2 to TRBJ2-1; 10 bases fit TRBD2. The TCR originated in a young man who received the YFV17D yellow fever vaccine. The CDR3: CASSQRGGGTWEQFF. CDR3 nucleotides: TGTGCCAGCAGTCAGCGGGGGGGCGGTACTTGGGAGCAGTTCTTC.